The clone carrying this T cell receptor (beta chain) showed up many times. The data are from a study of Graves' ophthalmopathy and Graves' hyperthyroidism. Investigators amplified TCR beta CDR3 regions from RNA transcripts. First-round RT-PCR used HTBI primers; second-round multiplex PCR followed. TCRdb passed the multiplex PCR reads through MiXCR, listing each CDR3 protein once. This sample has about 420,000 distinct CDR3 sequences, with approximately 21% found just once. The CDR3 loop spans 17 amino acids. V trimming: 0 bases; J trimming: 5 bases; junction bases outside the gene matches: 8. Germline V gives CDR1 LGHNA, CDR2 YNFKEQ.

This sequence joins TRBV4-2 and TRBJ2-2; 8 bases map to TRBD2. This sequence originates from a woman aged 18-29 years with stable Graves' hyperthyroidism. Sequencing used peripheral blood. In nucleotides, the CDR3 is TGTGCCAGCAGCCAAGATGTCGGTAGCGGGGTGACCGGGGAGCTGTTTTTT. Its protein product is CASSQDVGSGVTGELFF.